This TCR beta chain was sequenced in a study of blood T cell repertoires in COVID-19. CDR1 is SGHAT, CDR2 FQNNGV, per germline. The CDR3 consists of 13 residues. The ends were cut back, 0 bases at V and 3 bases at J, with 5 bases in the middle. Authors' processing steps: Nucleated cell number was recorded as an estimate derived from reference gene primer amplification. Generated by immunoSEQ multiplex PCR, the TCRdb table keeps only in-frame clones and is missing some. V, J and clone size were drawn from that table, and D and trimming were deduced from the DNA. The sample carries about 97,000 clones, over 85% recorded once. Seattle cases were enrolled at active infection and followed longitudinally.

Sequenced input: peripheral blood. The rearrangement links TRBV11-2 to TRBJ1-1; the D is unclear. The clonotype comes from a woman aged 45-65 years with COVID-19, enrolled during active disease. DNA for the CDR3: TGTGCCAGCAGCTTAGAAACGGACACTGAAGCTTTCTTT. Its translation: CASSLETDTEAFF.